This T cell receptor beta chain was captured by sequencing in a study of blood T cell repertoires in COVID-19. Assay used: immunoSEQ multiplex PCR; TCRdb lists only in-frame clones, some missing. The table shows 150,000 to 200,000 clones, with about 80% occurring only once. The CDR3 is made up of 15 amino acids. Trimming cost V 5 bases and J 2 bases, with 16 bases left between them. CDR1 PRHDT and CDR2 FYEKMQ come from the germline V gene (reference sequence). Specimen: peripheral blood. The sequence was obtained from a man aged 70 or older with active or convalescent COVID-19. This chain connects TRBV13 to TRBJ2-7; D might be TRBD2 (5 bases). The CDR3: CASSPPGRGTYEQYF. CDR3 sequence (DNA): TGTGCCAGCAGCCCCCCCGGGCGAGGGACCTACGAGCAGTACTTC.